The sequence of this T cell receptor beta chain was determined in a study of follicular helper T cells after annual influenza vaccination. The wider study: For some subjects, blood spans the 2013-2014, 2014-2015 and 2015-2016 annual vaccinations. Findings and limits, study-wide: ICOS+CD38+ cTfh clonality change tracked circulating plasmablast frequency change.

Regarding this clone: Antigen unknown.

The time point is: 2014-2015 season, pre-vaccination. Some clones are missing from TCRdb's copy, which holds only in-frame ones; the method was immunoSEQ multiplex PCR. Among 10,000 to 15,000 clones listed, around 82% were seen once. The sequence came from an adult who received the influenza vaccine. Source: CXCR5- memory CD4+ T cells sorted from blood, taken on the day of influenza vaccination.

As DNA, the CDR3 is TGTGCCAGCAGCTTAAAAGCGGGACGACTTACAACTAATGAAAAACTGTTTTTT. This sequence encodes CASSLKAGRLTTNEKLFF. The chain uses TRBV5-6 and TRBJ1-4; D might be TRBD1 (5 bases). CDR1 and CDR2 (germline): SGHDT, YYEEEE. The CDR3 totals 18 residues. Trimming pared 2 bases from V and 0 bases from J, leaving 17 bases between.